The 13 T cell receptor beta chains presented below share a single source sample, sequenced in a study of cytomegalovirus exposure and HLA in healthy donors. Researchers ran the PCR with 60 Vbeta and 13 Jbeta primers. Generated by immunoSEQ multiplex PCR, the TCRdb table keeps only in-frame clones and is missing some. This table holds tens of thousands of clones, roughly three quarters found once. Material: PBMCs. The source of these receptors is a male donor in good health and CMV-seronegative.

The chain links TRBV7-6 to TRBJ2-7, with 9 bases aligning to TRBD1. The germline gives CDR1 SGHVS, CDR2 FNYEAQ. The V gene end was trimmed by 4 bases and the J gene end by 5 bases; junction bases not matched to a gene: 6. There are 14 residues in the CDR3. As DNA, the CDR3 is TGTGCCAGCAGCTCGGAGGGGACAGGGAACGAGCAGTACTTC. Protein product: CASSSEGTGNEQYF.

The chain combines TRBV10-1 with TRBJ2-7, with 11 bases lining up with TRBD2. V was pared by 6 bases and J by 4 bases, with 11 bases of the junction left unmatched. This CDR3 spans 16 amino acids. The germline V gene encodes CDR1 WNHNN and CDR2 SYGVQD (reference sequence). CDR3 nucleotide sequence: TGCGCCAGCAGCCAAATGCGGACTAGCGGGTCGTACGAGCAGTACTTC. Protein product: CASSQMRTSGSYEQYF.

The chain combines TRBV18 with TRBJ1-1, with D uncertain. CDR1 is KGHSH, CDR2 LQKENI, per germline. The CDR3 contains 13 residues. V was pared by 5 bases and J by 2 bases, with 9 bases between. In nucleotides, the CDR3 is TGTGCCAGCTCATCACAGAGAAACACTGAAGCTTTCTTT. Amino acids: CASSSQRNTEAFF. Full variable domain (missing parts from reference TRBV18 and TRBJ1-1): NAGVMQNPRHLVRRRGQEARLRCSPMKGHSHVYWYRQLPEEGLKFMVYLQKENIIDESGMPKERFSAEFPKEGPSILRIQQVVRGDSAAYFCASSSQRNTEAFFGQGTRLTVV.

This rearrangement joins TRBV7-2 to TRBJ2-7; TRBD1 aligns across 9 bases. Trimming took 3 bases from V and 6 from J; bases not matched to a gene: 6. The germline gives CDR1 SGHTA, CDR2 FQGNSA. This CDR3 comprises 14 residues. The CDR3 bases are TGTGCCAGCAGCTTTAGGGGACAGGGACGCGAGCAGTACTTC. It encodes CASSFRGQGREQYF.

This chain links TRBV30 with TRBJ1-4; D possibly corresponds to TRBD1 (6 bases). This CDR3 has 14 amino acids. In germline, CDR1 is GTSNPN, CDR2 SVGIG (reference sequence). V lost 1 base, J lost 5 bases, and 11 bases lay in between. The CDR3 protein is CAWSAQRGNEKLFF. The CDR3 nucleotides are TGTGCCTGGAGTGCCCAGAGGGGGAATGAAAAACTGTTTTTT.

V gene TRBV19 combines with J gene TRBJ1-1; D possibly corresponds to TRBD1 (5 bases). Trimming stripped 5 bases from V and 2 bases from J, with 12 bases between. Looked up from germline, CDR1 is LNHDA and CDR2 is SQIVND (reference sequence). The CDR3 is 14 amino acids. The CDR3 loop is CASSLPDSNTEAFF. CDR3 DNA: TGTGCCAGTAGTTTACCCGACAGTAACACTGAAGCTTTCTTT.

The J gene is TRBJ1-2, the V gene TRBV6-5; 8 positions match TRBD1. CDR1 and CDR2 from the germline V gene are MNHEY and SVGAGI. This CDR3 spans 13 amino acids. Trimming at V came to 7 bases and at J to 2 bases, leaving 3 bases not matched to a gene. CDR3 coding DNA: TGTGCCAGCACAGGGGGCGCGAACTATGGCTACACCTTC. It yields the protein CASTGGANYGYTF.

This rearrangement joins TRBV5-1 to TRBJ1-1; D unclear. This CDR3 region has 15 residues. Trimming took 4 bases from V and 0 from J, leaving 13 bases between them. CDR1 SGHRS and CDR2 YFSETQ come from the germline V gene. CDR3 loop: CASSPTTGMNTEAFF. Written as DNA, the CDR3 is TGCGCCAGCAGCCCCACGACTGGAATGAACACTGAAGCTTTCTTT. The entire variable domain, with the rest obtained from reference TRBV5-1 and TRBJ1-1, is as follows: KAGVTQTPRYLIKTRGQQVTLSCSPISGHRSVSWYQQTPGQGLQFLFEYFSETQRNKGNFPGRFSGRQFSNSRSEMNVSTLELGDSALYLCASSPTTGMNTEAFFGQGTRLTVV.

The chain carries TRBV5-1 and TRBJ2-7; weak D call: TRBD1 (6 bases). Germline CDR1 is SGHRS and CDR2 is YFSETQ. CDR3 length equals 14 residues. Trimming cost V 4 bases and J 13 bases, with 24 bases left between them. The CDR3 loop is CASSPNPGQNVPYF. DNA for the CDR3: TGCGCCAGCAGCCCTAACCCGGGACAAAACGTCCCTTACTTC.

The CDR3 reads CASSSRGSYNEQFF. CDR3 bases: TGCGCCAGCTCCTCGCGCGGCTCCTACAATGAGCAGTTCTTC. This chain links TRBV5-1 with TRBJ2-1; D unresolved. The CDR3 runs 14 residues. Between the trimmed V and J ends, which lost 7 bases and 0 bases, there was a span of 11 bases. Germline CDR1 and CDR2: SGHRS and YFSETQ.

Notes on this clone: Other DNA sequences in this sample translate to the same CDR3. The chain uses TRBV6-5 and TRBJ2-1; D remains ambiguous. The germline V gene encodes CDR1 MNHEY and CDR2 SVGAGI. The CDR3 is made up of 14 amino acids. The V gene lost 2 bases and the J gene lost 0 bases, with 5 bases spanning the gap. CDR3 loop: CASSYDSSYNEQFF. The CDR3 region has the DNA TGTGCCAGCAGTTACGATAGCTCCTACAATGAGCAGTTCTTC.

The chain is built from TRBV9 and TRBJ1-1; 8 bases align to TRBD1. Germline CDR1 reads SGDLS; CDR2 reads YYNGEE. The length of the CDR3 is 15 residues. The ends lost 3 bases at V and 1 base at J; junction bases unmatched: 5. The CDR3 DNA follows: TGTGCCAGCAGCGCCTCGACAGGGGCGAACACTGAAGCTTTCTTT. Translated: CASSASTGANTEAFF.

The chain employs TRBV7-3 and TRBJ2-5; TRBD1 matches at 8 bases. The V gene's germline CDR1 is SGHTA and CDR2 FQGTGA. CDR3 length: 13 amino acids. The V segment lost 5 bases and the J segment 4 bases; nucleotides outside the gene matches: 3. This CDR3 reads CASSMTGVETQYF. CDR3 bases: TGTGCCAGCAGCATGACAGGGGTAGAGACCCAGTACTTC.